The clone carrying this T cell receptor (beta chain) was recorded at least ten times. Genomic DNA constituted the template upon which TCR beta VDJ and CDR3 profiling was performed. TCRdb re-derived calls from the reads in MiXCR, one entry per CDR3 protein. The sample yields approximately 180,000 distinct CDR3 sequences, around 50% seen once. Sequenced patients had shown CD8+CD57+ cell expansion by flow cytometry. The record originates from a study of CD8+CD57+ T cells in acquired aplastic anemia. Study overall: The average for DNA from sorted CD4+ and CD8+ cells was roughly 3 ug.

V lost 8 bases to trimming and J lost 2 bases, with 7 bases between them. CDR1 is MDHEN and CDR2 is SYDVKM in the germline V gene. The CDR3 covers 11 residues. Sequenced input: sorted CD4+, CD8+, or CD8+CD57+ T cells (not recorded which) from PBMCs. The receptor comes from a human donor with aplastic anemia. This sequence joins TRBV28 and TRBJ2-7; no firm D call. The CDR3 region is CASLSPYEQYF. For the CDR3, the DNA is TGTGCCAGCCTATCCCCCTACGAGCAGTACTTC.